Following are 22 T cell receptor beta chains from one sample sequenced in a study of OX40 agonist ivuxolimab in advanced cancers. Here immunoSEQ multiplex PCR was the method, and the copy in TCRdb shows in-frame clones only, minus some. The sample includes some 100,000 clones, about 84% of them seen just once. Sequenced here: CD4+ or CD8+ T cells sorted from blood, sampled in a trial of the OX40 agonist ivuxolimab. Receptors originate from an adult with an advanced solid tumor such as melanoma, head and neck, liver or kidney cancer.

The V call is TRBV10-3, the J call TRBJ2-2, with 10 bases lining up with TRBD2. Germline V gives CDR1 ENHRY, CDR2 SYGVKD. This CDR3 has 14 residues. Unmatched junction bases numbered 8, after V lost 10 bases and J lost 6 bases. The CDR3 nucleotides read TGTGCCACGGCTAGCGGGAGTTCTGCCGGGGAGCTGTTTTTT. Translating it yields CATASGSSAGELFF.

The rearrangement joins TRBV2 to TRBJ2-7, with TRBD2 matching over 11 bases. The germline V gene encodes CDR1 SNHLY and CDR2 FYNNEI. The CDR3 covers 17 residues. With 7 bases clipped from V and 2 bases from J, the junction kept 13 bases outside the gene matches. CDR3 sequence (DNA): TGTGCCAGCAAAAAAAGGCTAGCGGGAGGACTAGCCTACGAGCAGTACTTC. It is translated as CASKKRLAGGLAYEQYF.

This chain connects TRBV29-1 to TRBJ1-2, with D possibly TRBD1 on 5 matching bases. V dropped 2 bases and J dropped 5 bases, with 12 bases sitting between them. Germline-derived CDR1 and CDR2 are SQVTM and ANQGSEA. The CDR3 runs 13 residues. Here the CDR3 DNA reads TGCAGCGTTGAACAATCCGGGGGTTATGGCTACACCTTC. Protein sequence: CSVEQSGGYGYTF.

This clone was seen a few times. The rearrangement uses TRBV21-1 and TRBJ1-1; the table assigns TRBD1, which was not confirmed against the DNA. TRBV21-1 is reported as a pseudogene. The CDR3 totals 14 residues. The CDR3, as DNA: TGTGCCAGCAGCAAAGAGGGGCGGACAGGCGAAGCTTTCTTT. Its translation is CASSKEGRTGEAFF.

The chain combines TRBV19 with TRBJ1-1; no clear D gene. The ends were cut back, 4 bases at V and 4 bases at J, with 13 bases in the middle. CDR3 length: 14 amino acids. The germline CDR1 and CDR2 sequences are LNHDA and SQIVND (reference sequence). The CDR3 spells CASSTLDEFTEAFF. The CDR3 DNA sequence: TGTGCCAGTAGTACGCTGGACGAATTCACTGAAGCTTTCTTT.

This chain uses TRBV27 with TRBJ2-3; 13 bases are a match to TRBD2. The CDR3 has 17 amino acids. J lost 5 bases, V lost 2 bases, and 7 bases had no gene match. Germline V gene lookup returns CDR1 MNHEY and CDR2 SMNVEV (reference sequence). The CDR3 sequence: CASSLIGTSGVVDTQYF. CDR3 bases: TGTGCCAGCAGTTTAATAGGGACTAGCGGGGTGGTAGATACGCAGTATTTT.

This chain joins TRBV9 and TRBJ2-1, with 7 nucleotides matching TRBD2. V gave up 5 bases and J gave up 4 bases; unmatched junction bases: 3. Germline CDR1 reads SGDLS; CDR2 reads YYNGEE. The CDR3 extends over 13 amino acids. The CDR3 nucleotides are TGTGCCAGCAGTGGGAGGGCGTACAATGAGCAGTTCTTC. Its protein product is CASSGRAYNEQFF.

A single count supports this clone. The CDR3 DNA reads TGTGCCAGCAGTTACTCGGGGCAGGGGGCGGTCAGATCCCAGTACTTC. Encoded protein: CASSYSGQGAVRSQYF. The rearrangement links TRBV6-6 to TRBJ2-5; TRBD1 matches at 8 bases. Unmatched junction bases numbered 12, after V lost 0 bases and J lost 9 bases. Germline CDR1 and CDR2: MNHNY and SVGAGI (reference sequence). The CDR3 loop spans 16 amino acids.

J is TRBJ1-2 and V is TRBV13; no clear D gene. CDR1 is PRHDT and CDR2 is FYEKMQ in the germline V gene (reference sequence). The CDR3 covers 14 residues. Trimming took 0 bases from V and 3 from J, leaving 8 bases between them. The CDR3 region is CASSLGGGDYGYTF. The CDR3 DNA reads TGTGCCAGCAGCTTAGGAGGCGGCGACTATGGCTACACCTTC.

V is TRBV5-6 and J is TRBJ1-3; D perhaps matches TRBD1 (5 bases). V lost 3 bases and J 8 bases, leaving 15 bases between the germline ends. The CDR3 is 14 amino acids. CDR1 is SGHDT, CDR2 YYEEEE, per germline. The DNA for the CDR3 is TGTGCCAGCAGCTACCAGGTGGGGGAGGACACCATATATTTT. Translating it yields CASSYQVGEDTIYF.

The chain combines TRBV4-3 with TRBJ2-1; 9 bases are shared with TRBD1. In germline, CDR1 is LGHNA, CDR2 YSLEER. V shed 0 bases, J shed 8 bases, and the junction held 17 bases outside the gene matches. The CDR3 is 19 residues long. CDR3 region: CASSQEVALGQGVGDEQFF. The CDR3 DNA reads as TGCGCCAGCAGCCAAGAAGTAGCTTTGGGACAGGGCGTGGGGGATGAGCAGTTCTTC.

This clone was counted only a few times. The chain combines TRBV30 with TRBJ2-1, with TRBD2 matching over 11 bases. Germline CDR1 is GTSNPN and CDR2 is SVGIG (reference sequence). J was trimmed by 7 bases and V by 0 bases; bases with no gene match: 11. CDR3 length equals 17 residues. CDR3 bases: TGTGCCTGGAGTGTACGTGTTAGCGGGGGGGCCGAAAATGAGCAGTTCTTC. Translation gives CAWSVRVSGGAENEQFF.

The V gene is TRBV4-3, the J gene TRBJ2-3; D ambiguous. V dropped 0 bases and J dropped 5 bases, with 3 bases sitting between them. The CDR3 runs to 12 residues. The germline gives CDR1 LGHNA, CDR2 YSLEER. Here the CDR3 DNA reads TGCGCCAGCAGCCAAGATGGAGATACGCAGTATTTT. Amino acid sequence: CASSQDGDTQYF.

The chain joins TRBV27 to TRBJ2-5; 8 bases are a match to TRBD1. Germline CDR1 is MNHEY and CDR2 is SMNVEV (reference sequence). This CDR3 is 15 amino acids long. The V and J ends lost 4 bases and 2 bases, in that order; junction bases with no gene match: 6. CDR3 DNA sequence: TGTGCCAGCAGTTCCCGACAGGGGAATCAAGAGACCCAGTACTTC. Amino acids: CASSSRQGNQETQYF.

J is TRBJ1-2 and V is TRBV28; D unresolved. In germline, CDR1 is MDHEN, CDR2 SYDVKM. The CDR3 runs 11 residues. Trimming cost V 3 bases and J 6 bases, with 5 bases left between them. CDR3 nucleotide sequence: TGTGCCAGCAGTTTTGAGGATGGCTACACCTTC. It specifies CASSFEDGYTF.

This chain links TRBV5-6 with TRBJ2-5; possibly TRBD2 for D (6 bases). V was pared by 5 bases and J by 5 bases, with 19 bases between. The CDR3 runs to 15 residues. Germline V CDR1 and CDR2: SGHDT, YYEEEE. The CDR3 nucleotides are TGTGCCAGCAGACATGGGGACCTCGGGGGTGAGACCCAGTACTTC. This sequence encodes CASRHGDLGGETQYF.

The V gene is TRBV5-1, the J gene TRBJ1-2; unclear D gene. V was shortened by 1 base and J by 3 bases, with 13 bases between the two germline ends. From germline, CDR1 is SGHRS and CDR2 YFSETQ. This CDR3 is 15 amino acids long. The CDR3 loop reads CASSLNRDGYYGYTF. DNA of the CDR3: TGCGCCAGCAGCTTGAACCGGGATGGGTACTATGGCTACACCTTC.

The chain is built from TRBV7-3 and TRBJ2-1; 8 nucleotides agree with TRBD1. Germline CDR1 and CDR2: SGHTA and FQGTGA. The CDR3 is made up of 15 amino acids. J lost 2 bases, V lost 3 bases, and 3 bases had no gene match. CDR3 sequence reads: CASSFQGAPYNEQFF. The CDR3 nucleotides read TGTGCCAGCAGCTTTCAGGGGGCCCCCTACAATGAGCAGTTCTTC.

The gene calls are TRBV15 and TRBJ1-2; D uncertain. V lost 0 bases and J 8 bases, leaving 19 bases between the germline ends. Germline CDR1 LNHNV, CDR2 YYDKDF (reference sequence). CDR3 length equals 16 residues. CDR3 bases: TGTGCCACCAGCAGAGATATCGAAGCTGGGATGAGGGGCTACACCTTC. Protein: CATSRDIEAGMRGYTF. Filled out from reference TRBV15 and TRBJ1-2, the complete variable domain reads DAMVIQNPRYQVTQFGKPVTLSCSQTLNHNVMYWYQQKSSQAPKLLFHYYDKDFNNEADTPDNFQSRRPNTSFCFLDIRSPGLGDTAMYLCATSRDIEAGMRGYTFGSGTRLTVV.

This clone was seen more than once but under ten times. The chain has TRBV19 and TRBJ2-7; 7 nucleotides align to TRBD1. The CDR3 is made up of 13 amino acids. Germline V lookup: CDR1 LNHDA, CDR2 SQIVND (reference sequence). After removal of 5 bases from V and 2 bases from J, the junction contained 3 bases not matched to a gene. Here the CDR3 reads CASSWTGAYEQYF. The CDR3 coding sequence is TGTGCCAGTAGTTGGACAGGAGCCTACGAGCAGTACTTC. Filled out from reference TRBV19 and TRBJ2-7, the complete variable domain reads DGGITQSPKYLFRKEGQNVTLSCEQNLNHDAMYWYRQDPGQGLRLIYYSQIVNDFQKGDIAEGYSVSREKKESFPLTVTSAQKNPTAFYLCASSWTGAYEQYFGPGTRLTVT.

This clone appeared a few times. The chain uses TRBV19 and TRBJ2-2, with a weak D call TRBD1 (5 bases). V was trimmed by 6 bases and J by 5 bases, leaving 16 bases between them. The CDR3 loop spans 15 amino acids. The germline gives CDR1 LNHDA, CDR2 SQIVND (reference sequence). The CDR3 loop is CASRSGRERTGELFF. The DNA for the CDR3 is TGTGCCAGTAGATCCGGCAGGGAAAGGACCGGGGAGCTGTTTTTT.

This clone was seen a single time. This chain joins TRBV7-9 and TRBJ2-2, with 11 bases fitting TRBD2. This CDR3 has 19 residues. The V segment lost 3 bases and the J segment 6 bases; nucleotides outside the gene matches: 15. Germline CDR1 SEHNR, CDR2 FQNEAQ (reference sequence). CDR3 sequence: CASSFPLGTSGGRSGELFF. The CDR3 DNA reads TGTGCCAGCAGCTTCCCCCTCGGGACTAGCGGAGGGAGGTCCGGGGAGCTGTTTTTT.